The clone carrying this T cell receptor (beta chain) was seen a handful of times. Its specificity is not known. The source of the sample is a study of identical twins. Study-wide points: The authors noted that invariant MAIT and iNKT cells could partly confound zero-insertion analyses.

V lost 1 base and J lost 0; bases outside the gene matches: 6. Germline assignment: CDR1 SGHAT and CDR2 FQNNGV. The CDR3 length is 16 residues. Each CDR3 protein gets one entry after TCRdb re-called the 5' RACE reads with MiXCR. The sample gives about 100,000 distinct CDR3 sequences, 5.9% of which show up once; approximately 12% is in the top ten. The chain links TRBV11-2 to TRBJ2-7, with TRBD1 identical over 7 bases. The sequence derives from a woman in her forties or fifties in good health. The sample comprised memory T cells sorted from blood. The CDR3 nucleotides read TGTGCCAGCAGCTTAGGGGACAGAAGCAGCTCCTACGAGCAGTACTTC. Translating gives CASSLGDRSSSYEQYF.